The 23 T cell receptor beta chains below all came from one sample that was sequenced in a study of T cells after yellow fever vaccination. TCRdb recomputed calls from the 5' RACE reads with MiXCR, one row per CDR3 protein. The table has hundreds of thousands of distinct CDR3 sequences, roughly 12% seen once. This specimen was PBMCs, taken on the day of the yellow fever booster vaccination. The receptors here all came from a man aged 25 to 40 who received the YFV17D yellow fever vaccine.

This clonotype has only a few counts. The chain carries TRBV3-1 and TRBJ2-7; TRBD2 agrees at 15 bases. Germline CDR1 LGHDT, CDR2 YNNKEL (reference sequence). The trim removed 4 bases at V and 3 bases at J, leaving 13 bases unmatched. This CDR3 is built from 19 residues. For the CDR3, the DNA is TGTGCCAGCAGCCCTTCACCGGGACTAGCGGGAGGATTGAACTACGAGCAGTACTTC. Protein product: CASSPSPGLAGGLNYEQYF.

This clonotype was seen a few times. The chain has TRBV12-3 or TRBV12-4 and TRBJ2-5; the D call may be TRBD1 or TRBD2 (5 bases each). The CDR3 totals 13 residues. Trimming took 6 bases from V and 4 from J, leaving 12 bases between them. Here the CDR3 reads CASRSGTAETQYF. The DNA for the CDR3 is TGTGCCAGCAGGTCCGGGACGGCAGAGACCCAGTACTTC.

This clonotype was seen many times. CDR3 protein: CASSLGANTGELFF. CDR3 nucleotide sequence: TGTGCCAGCAGCTTGGGAGCGAACACCGGGGAGCTGTTTTTT. The chain uses TRBV7-8 and TRBJ2-2, with D maybe TRBD2 (5 bases). CDR1 and CDR2 (germline): SGHVS, FQNEAQ. V was pared by 3 bases and J by 0 bases, with 5 bases between. The CDR3 runs to 14 residues.

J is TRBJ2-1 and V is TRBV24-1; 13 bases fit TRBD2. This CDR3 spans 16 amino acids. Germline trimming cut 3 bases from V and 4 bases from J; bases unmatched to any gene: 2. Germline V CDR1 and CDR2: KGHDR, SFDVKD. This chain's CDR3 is CATSDGLAGVYNEQFF. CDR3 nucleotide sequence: TGTGCCACCAGTGATGGACTAGCGGGAGTATACAATGAGCAGTTCTTC.

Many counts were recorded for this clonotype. DNA of the CDR3: TGTGCCAGCAGTTCCCCAGGGGACGGCTACACCTTC. Residues: CASSSPGDGYTF. The rearrangement joins TRBV27 to TRBJ1-2; the D gene is possibly TRBD1 (6 bases). The CDR3 is 12 amino acids. Trimming removed 4 bases at V and 8 bases at J, with 11 bases between. CDR1 is MNHEY, CDR2 SMNVEV, per germline (reference sequence).

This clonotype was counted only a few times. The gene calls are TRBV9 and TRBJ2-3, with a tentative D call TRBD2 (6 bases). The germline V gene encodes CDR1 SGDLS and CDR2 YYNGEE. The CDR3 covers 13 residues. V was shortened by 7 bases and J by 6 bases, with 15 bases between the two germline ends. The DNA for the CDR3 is TGTGCCAGCGGCCGGGAGATCGGGGATACGCAGTATTTT. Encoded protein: CASGREIGDTQYF.

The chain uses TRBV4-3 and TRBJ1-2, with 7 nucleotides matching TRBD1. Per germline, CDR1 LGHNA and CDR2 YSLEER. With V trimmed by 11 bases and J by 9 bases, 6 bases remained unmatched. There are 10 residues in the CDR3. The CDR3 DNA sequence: TGCGCCTTCAGGGGGATCTGCTACACCTTC. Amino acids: CAFRGICYTF.

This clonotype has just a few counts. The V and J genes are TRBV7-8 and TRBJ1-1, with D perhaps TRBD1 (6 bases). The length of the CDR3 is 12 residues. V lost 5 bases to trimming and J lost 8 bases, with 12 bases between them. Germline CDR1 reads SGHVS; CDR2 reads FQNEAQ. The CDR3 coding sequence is TGTGCCAGCAGCCCCTTGAGGGGGGAAGCTTTCTTT. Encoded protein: CASSPLRGEAFF.

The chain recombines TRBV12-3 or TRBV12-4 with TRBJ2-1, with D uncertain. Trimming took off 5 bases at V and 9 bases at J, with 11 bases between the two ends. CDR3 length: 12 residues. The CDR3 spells CASSDHSGEQFF. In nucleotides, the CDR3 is TGTGCCAGCAGTGATCATTCGGGTGAGCAGTTCTTC.

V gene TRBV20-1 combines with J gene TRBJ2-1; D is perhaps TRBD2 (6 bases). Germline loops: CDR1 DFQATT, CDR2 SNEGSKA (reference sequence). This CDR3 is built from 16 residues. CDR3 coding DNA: TGCTGTGTCTTGGGGCAAGCAGCGGGCTCCTACAATGAGCAGTTCTTC. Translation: CCVLGQAAGSYNEQFF.

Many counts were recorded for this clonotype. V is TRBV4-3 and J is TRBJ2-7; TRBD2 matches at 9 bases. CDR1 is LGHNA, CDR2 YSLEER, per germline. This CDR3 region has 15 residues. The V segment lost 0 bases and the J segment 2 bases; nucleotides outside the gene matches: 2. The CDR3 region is CASSQETSGTYEQYF. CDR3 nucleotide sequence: TGCGCCAGCAGCCAAGAGACTAGCGGTACCTACGAGCAGTACTTC.

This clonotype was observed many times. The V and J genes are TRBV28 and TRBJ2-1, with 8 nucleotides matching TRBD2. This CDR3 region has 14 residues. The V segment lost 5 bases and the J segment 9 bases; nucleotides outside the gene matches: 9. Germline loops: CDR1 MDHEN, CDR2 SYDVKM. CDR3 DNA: TGTGCCAGCAGTGCAAGCGGGAGTTCTGGTGAGCAGTTCTTC. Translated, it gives CASSASGSSGEQFF.

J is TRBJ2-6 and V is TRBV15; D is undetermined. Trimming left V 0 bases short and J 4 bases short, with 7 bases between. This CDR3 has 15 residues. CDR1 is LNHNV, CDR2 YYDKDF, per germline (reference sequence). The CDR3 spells CATSRDLPGANVLTF. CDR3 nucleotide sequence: TGTGCCACCAGCAGAGATCTGCCCGGGGCCAACGTCCTGACTTTC.

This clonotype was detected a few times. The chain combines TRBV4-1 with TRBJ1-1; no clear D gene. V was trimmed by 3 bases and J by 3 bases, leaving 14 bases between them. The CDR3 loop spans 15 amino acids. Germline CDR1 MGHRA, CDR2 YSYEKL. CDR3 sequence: CASSHSAVGDTEAFF. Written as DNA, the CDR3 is TGCGCCAGCAGCCACTCCGCAGTTGGGGACACTGAAGCTTTCTTT.

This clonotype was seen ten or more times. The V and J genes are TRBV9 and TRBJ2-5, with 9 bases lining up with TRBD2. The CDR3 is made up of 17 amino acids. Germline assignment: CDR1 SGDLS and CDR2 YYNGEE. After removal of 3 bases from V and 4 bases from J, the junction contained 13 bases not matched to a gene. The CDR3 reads CASSAAPTSGAGETQYF. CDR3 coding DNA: TGTGCCAGCAGCGCCGCCCCGACTAGCGGAGCTGGAGAGACCCAGTACTTC.

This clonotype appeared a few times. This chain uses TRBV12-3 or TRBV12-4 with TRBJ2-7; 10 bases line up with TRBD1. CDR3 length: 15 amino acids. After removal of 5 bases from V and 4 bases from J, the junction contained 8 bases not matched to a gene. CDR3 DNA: TGTGCCAGCAGTCGAGGGGGGGGACAGGGGTACGAGCAGTACTTC. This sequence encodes CASSRGGGQGYEQYF.

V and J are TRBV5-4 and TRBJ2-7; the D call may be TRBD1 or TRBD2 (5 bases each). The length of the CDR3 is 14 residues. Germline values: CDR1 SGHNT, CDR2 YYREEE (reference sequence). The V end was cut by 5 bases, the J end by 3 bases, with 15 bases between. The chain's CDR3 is CASSPGQSGYEQYF. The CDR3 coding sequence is TGTGCCAGCAGTCCTGGACAAAGCGGCTACGAGCAGTACTTC.

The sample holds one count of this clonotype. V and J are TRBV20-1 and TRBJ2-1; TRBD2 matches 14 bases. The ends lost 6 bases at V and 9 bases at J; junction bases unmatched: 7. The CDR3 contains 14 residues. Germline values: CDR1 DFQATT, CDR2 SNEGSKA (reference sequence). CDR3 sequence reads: CSAPTSGRAGEQFF. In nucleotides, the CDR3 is TGCAGTGCCCCGACTAGCGGGAGGGCCGGTGAGCAGTTCTTC.

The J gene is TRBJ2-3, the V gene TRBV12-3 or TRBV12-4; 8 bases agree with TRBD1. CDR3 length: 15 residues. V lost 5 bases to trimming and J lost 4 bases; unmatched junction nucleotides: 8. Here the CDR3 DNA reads TGTGCCAGCAGTCCCCAGGGGGCGAGAGCAGATACGCAGTATTTT. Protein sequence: CASSPQGARADTQYF.

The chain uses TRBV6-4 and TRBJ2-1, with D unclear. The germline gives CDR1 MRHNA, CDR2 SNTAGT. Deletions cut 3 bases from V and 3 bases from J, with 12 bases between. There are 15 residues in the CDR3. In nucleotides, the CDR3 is TGTGCCAGCAGTGAGACGTTTCTAGGCTACAATGAGCAGTTCTTC. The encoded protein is CASSETFLGYNEQFF.

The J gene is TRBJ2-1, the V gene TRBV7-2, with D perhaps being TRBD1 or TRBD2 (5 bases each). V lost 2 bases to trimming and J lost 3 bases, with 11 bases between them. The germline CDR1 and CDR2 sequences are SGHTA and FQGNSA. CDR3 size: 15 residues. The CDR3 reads CASSLSRGHYNEQFF. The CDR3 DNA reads TGTGCCAGCAGCTTAAGCCGGGGCCACTACAATGAGCAGTTCTTC.

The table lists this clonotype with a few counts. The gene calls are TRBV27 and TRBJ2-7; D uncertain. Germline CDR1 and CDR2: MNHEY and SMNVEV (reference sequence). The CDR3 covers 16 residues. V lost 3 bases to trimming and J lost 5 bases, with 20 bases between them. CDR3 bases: TGTGCCAGCAGTTTGCTCGCGGCCGGCCGGAAGAACGAGCAGTACTTC. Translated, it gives CASSLLAAGRKNEQYF.

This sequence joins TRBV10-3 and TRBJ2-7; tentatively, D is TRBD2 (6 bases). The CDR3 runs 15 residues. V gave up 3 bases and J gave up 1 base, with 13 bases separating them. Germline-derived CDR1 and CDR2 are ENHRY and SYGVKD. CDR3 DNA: TGTGCCATCAGTGACCCCCGGGAGAGTTCCTACGAGCAGTACTTC. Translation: CAISDPRESSYEQYF.